This TCR beta chain came from a study of read filtering for tumor transcriptome and immune sequencing. The overall study: By R-ISS, stages I, II and III held 8, 16 and 7 patients. After DNase treatment, RNA was made into whole-transcriptome libraries.

CDR1 is DFQATT and CDR2 is SNEGSKA in the germline V gene (reference sequence). This CDR3 region has 12 residues. V dropped 0 bases and J dropped 5 bases, with 7 bases sitting between them. The library was built from roughly 400 ng RNA with molecular barcoded adaptors for alpha/delta and beta/gamma chains. TCRdb independently ran MiXCR on the reads; one entry per CDR3 protein. Counted here are more than 70,000 distinct CDR3 sequences, around a fifth occurring once; the ten biggest clones make up roughly 10%. This sequence originates from a donor at least 40 years old with multiple myeloma. Specimen: a population of CD138-negative cells sorted from bone marrow. The chain uses TRBV20-1 and TRBJ2-5; no clear D. In nucleotides, the CDR3 is TGCAGTGCTAGAGAGCCTTGGGAGACCCAGTACTTC. Its translation: CSAREPWETQYF.